What follows are 5 T cell receptor beta chains derived from one specimen sequenced in a study of blood T cells in healthy people across ages. It was with a sample-barcoded 5' primer and a J-beta primer mix that a second PCR of roughly 6 to 12 cycles was run. TCRdb reprocessed the 5' RACE reads via MiXCR and lists one record per CDR3 protein. Of about 580,000 distinct CDR3 sequences in the sample, 47% are singletons; the top ten hold around 24%. Sequencing was done on a sample of blood. The receptors here all came from an elderly man in good health.

The sample holds one count of this clonotype. V and J are TRBV6-2 or TRBV6-3 and TRBJ2-5; the match to TRBD2 covers 7 bases. CDR3 size: 13 residues. CDR1 MNHEY and CDR2 SVGEGT come from the germline V gene. The junction had 4 bases not matched to a gene; V was cut back by 6 bases and J by 3 bases. This CDR3 is CASRKTSEETQYF. Written as DNA, the CDR3 is TGTGCCAGCAGAAAAACTAGCGAAGAGACCCAGTACTTC.

V usage is TRBV25-1 and J usage is TRBJ2-5; 8 positions match TRBD2. This CDR3 is 16 amino acids long. The germline gives CDR1 MGHDK, CDR2 SYGVNS. V lost 1 base, J lost 2 bases, and 6 bases stayed unmatched. The CDR3 protein is CASSECGGRTQETQYF. Written as DNA, the CDR3 is TGTGCCAGCAGTGAATGTGGCGGGAGGACTCAAGAGACCCAGTACTTC.

This clonotype was found many times. V and J are TRBV6-6 and TRBJ2-7; TRBD2 might be the D (6 bases). The CDR3 is made up of 13 amino acids. Trimming cost V 5 bases and J 11 bases, with 19 bases left between them. CDR1 is MNHNY, CDR2 SVGAGI, per germline (reference sequence). This CDR3 is CASSDLGDGGKYF. The CDR3 DNA reads TGTGCCAGCAGTGACTTAGGGGACGGCGGGAAGTACTTC.

V is TRBV9 and J is TRBJ2-3, with 11 bases identical to TRBD2. The V segment lost 4 bases and the J segment 6 bases; nucleotides outside the gene matches: 10. CDR1 SGDLS and CDR2 YYNGEE come from the germline V gene. The CDR3 contains 16 residues. CDR3 amino acids: CASSPRLAGPGDTQYF. The CDR3, as DNA: TGTGCCAGCAGCCCGAGACTAGCGGGACCGGGGGATACGCAGTATTTT.

About this clonotype itself: At one end the junction does not follow the germline gene, possibly because of a read error. The chain uses TRBV20-1 and TRBJ2-1; D remains ambiguous. The CDR3 contains 12 residues. CDR1 is DFQATT and CDR2 is SNEGSKA in the germline V gene (reference sequence). The CDR3 loop reads CSARSLYDEQFF. DNA for the CDR3: TGCAGTGCTAGAAGCCTCTACGATGAGCAGTTCTTC.